The entry below describes one T cell receptor (beta chain). The clone's antigen remains unknown. Base qualities were left out, and no much larger clone turns up one base away. The sample is drawn from a study of cytomegalovirus exposure and HLA in healthy donors (TCRdb year 2017). About the study as a whole: An earlier analysis of several hundred of the donors reported around 280 Gb of sequence data and 117 million unique TCR beta sequences obtained from around 170 million T cells. An early release covering roughly 640 HLA-typed donors comprised 300 to 350 gigabases of sequencing data and roughly 86 million unique TCR sequences. Among the approximately 420 genotyped donors, under 90% belonged to the genetic ancestry cluster associated with self-reported Caucasian donors. The study was designed to test whether signatures of past pathogen exposure could be identified by cataloging public T cell receptors. The study profiled the T cell repertoires of under 700 subjects by immunosequencing and related them to cytomegalovirus serostatus. A separate validation cohort of roughly 120 different subjects was used in addition to the roughly 620-subject first cohort. To predict cytomegalovirus infection status, the study brought together high-throughput TCR immunosequencing, statistical association of individual TCRs with disease status, and machine learning. To study patterns of TCR occurrence, a later analysis re-analyzed previously published TCR beta repertoires from 666 donors and added high-resolution HLA genotyping. The later analysis used no new phenotypic data to find candidate immune exposures, relying instead on TCR beta sequences and their occurrence across donors. In an earlier analysis of 587 of the donors, high-throughput TCR beta sequencing was used to judge whether each TCR beta V gene segment behaved as functional or pseudogenic. Alongside the repertoire data, information on donor age, sex, ethnicity and CMV serostatus was compiled. In a later genetic analysis, genome-wide SNP genotypes for about 60% of the 666 donors were used, and that subset was treated as a discovery cohort. All discovery cohort repertoires had been generated on a single sequencing platform. Both class I and class II loci were covered by HLA typing, at four-digit resolution. Typing coverage differed by locus: A, B, C, DRB1 and DQB1 were typed in about 620-630 donors, DQA1 in about 500, DPA1 in approximately 610, and DPB1 in just under 490. Because of strong linkage in the cohort, five DR-DQ haplotypes were treated as single units for association and clustering. Across 300 to 400 genotyped donors of the cohort, an average of 235,054 unique TCR beta nucleotide sequences per donor were sequenced, and approximately 19% of those sequences were non-productive. What the research found in general, with its limitations: Presence/absence analyses assumed roughly uniform sequencing depth across donors, an assumption that may not hold. Correlated functional status among segregating V segments might be attributable to linkage disequilibrium, but an unknown experimental factor could not be ruled out. An association between a missense DCLRE1C variant and V-gene and J-gene trimming of TCR beta chains was found in a later genetic analysis and replicated in an independent cohort. HLA typing was unavailable for some donors at each locus, so association tests used only the typed subset. According to the authors, the approach could potentially be generalized to other disease states and immunological phenotypes. In vitro tests confirmed that a few of the cytomegalovirus-associated TCR beta chains recognize cytomegalovirus antigens. Specific HLA alleles were associated with over 15,000 TCR beta sequences at a false discovery rate of 0.05 in a later analysis. A later analysis found that HLA-associated TCR beta chains were more clonally expanded and had lower generation probabilities than equally common non-associated chains. A further reported finding was that TCR beta sequences accurately predicted the HLA-A and HLA-B alleles for most subjects in the first cohort. A total of fewer than 200 TCR beta chains were listed by the study as associated with cytomegalovirus. For the cohort, immune exposure information was limited to CMV serostatus. Broadly in line with IMGT annotations, most TCR beta V segments showed up in productive rearrangements about 90% or about 30% of the time in an earlier analysis of under 700 of the donors. Because the 87-base-pair reads could not distinguish some IMGT-functional V segments, including TRBV6-2 and TRBV6-3, those segments were excluded. The earlier analysis of 587 of the donors excluded roughly 17 rarely observed V segments, including chromosome 9 orphons, because counts were too low. The classifier was reported to diagnose cytomegalovirus status with high specificity and sensitivity in both the original cohort and the validation cohort. A later genetic analysis reported fewer N-insertions in productive TCRs among donors in an Asian-associated ancestry cluster than the roughly 640-donor mean. In a later analysis, the rate of TCR association differed among HLA loci, with DRB1 alleles having the most associated TCRs and HLA-C alleles having the fewest. The sequencing pipeline was judged likely to have produced a cluster of highly shared sequence variants as a technical artifact. A later analysis found that most CMV-associated TCR beta chains appeared HLA-restricted, with HLA associations seemingly driven largely by CMV exposure. This cohort had only TCR beta chains sequenced, and the lack of alpha or paired-chain data limited which features could be detected. While some public TCRs were present in many individuals, most TCR sequences turned up only very rarely across donors. Assigning TCR associations to individual alleles was difficult when HLA alleles, especially DR and DQ, strongly co-occurred. Several of the top co-occurrence clusters appeared to be linked to parvovirus B19, influenza, CMV and Epstein-Barr virus, according to a later analysis.

The cohort was made up of roughly 670 healthy bone marrow donors. At the time of sampling, all cohort members were nominally healthy, though unrecorded immune exposures were likely present. The donor tested CMV seronegative, placing the donor among the roughly 400 seronegative members of the cohort. A peripheral blood sample was collected from each donor, and TCR beta sequencing was performed on peripheral blood mononuclear cells. The Qiagen DNeasy Blood Extraction Kit was used to extract genomic DNA from the blood cell samples. The method behind the library was the immunoSEQ multiplex PCR assay. For the multiplex PCR, a mixture combining 60 forward primers for TCR Vbeta segments and 13 reverse primers for TCR Jbeta segments was used. Amplification of the CDR3 region of rearranged TCR beta genes was performed with a multiplex PCR assay on genomic DNA. Amplified TCR beta libraries were sequenced as 87-base-pair reads on the Illumina HiSeq System. The authors processed their data as follows. A later analysis counted around 72 million unique TCR beta chains across the approximately 700 repertoires, and around 9.9 million of these chains were shared by at least two donors. To remove PCR and sequencing errors, raw reads were error-corrected and collapsed into unique sequences using a nearest-neighbor algorithm that merged closely related sequences. CDR3 sequences were aligned to IMGT reference sequences to assign V, D and J gene segments. Each retained sequence needed at least a six-nucleotide match to both a V gene segment and a J gene segment. Rearrangements were called productive when the CDR3 lacked stop codons and stayed in frame with V and J; all others were non-productive. Following IMGT convention, CDR3 was defined as the stretch from the second conserved V-encoded cysteine to the conserved J-encoded phenylalanine. The earlier analysis of about 570 of the donors excluded any sequence lacking an unambiguous match to a single V gene segment. In an earlier analysis of 587 of the donors, V segments were called functional above 56.7% productive rearrangements and were called segregating when the between-donor standard deviation exceeded 5%. To diagnose cytomegalovirus status from the catalog of TCR beta chain sequences, a statistical classification framework was built. In a later analysis, TCR nucleotide sequences were compared against IMGT/GENE-DB human TR gene sequences so that V and J genes could be assigned. Using the TCRdist pipeline, a later analysis assigned CDR3 sequences along with most-parsimonious VDJ recombination scenarios. A later analysis defined each TCR beta chain by its CDR3 amino acid sequence plus V-gene family, and excluded reads lacking a unique V-gene family. To address suspected cross-contamination and a sequencing artifact, a later analysis removed a few hundred highly shared, low-generation-probability nucleotide sequences. In a later analysis, a clonal expansion index was calculated for each public chain from normalized within-repertoire ranks of inferred template counts. A later analysis computed generation probabilities with a VDJ recombination model fitted to out-of-frame rearrangements, and checked the results against IGoR. In a later analysis, hypergeometric tests were used to score TCR-TCR, TCR-HLA and TCR-CMV co-occurrence, with a repertoire-size bias correction applied to TCR pairs. A later analysis estimated false discovery rates by permuting HLA or CMV assignments 20 times. In a later analysis, co-occurring TCRs were grouped using DBSCAN, and TCRdist sequence similarity was added for clustering within HLA-allele-positive subsets. Repertoires with fewer than 30,000 or more than 120,000 public chains were left out of co-occurrence clustering, as were about 5 repertoires with anomalous nucleotide sharing. Not all clones reach the TCRdb copy of this immuneACCESS table, which keeps in-frame sequences only. Checked studies attribute under half of the gap to unresolved V genes and leave the rest unexplained. V and J calls plus clone size are reproduced from that table; the DNA served to infer D and trimming. This sample holds fewer than 70,000 clones; roughly 83% were observed only once. The top ten clonotypes cover around 1.7% of the sample.

Trimming at the junction amounts to 6 bases on V and 4 bases on J, and the germline ends lie 9 bases apart. CDR1 and CDR2 (DFQATT, SNEGSKA) derive from the germline V gene (reference sequence). CDR3 length: 11 amino acids, cysteine to phenylalanine. Left in the record is the CDR3 DNA by itself, 33 bases read in frame from the first base. The V and J segments used are TRBV20-1 and TRBJ2-5, with no confidently assigned D gene. Sequenced sample: PBMCs. The TCR sequence derives from a man in his forties or fifties in good health and CMV-seronegative. The CDR3 here reads CSALARETQYF. The bases read TGCAGTGCCTTAGCCCGAGAGACCCAGTACTTC.